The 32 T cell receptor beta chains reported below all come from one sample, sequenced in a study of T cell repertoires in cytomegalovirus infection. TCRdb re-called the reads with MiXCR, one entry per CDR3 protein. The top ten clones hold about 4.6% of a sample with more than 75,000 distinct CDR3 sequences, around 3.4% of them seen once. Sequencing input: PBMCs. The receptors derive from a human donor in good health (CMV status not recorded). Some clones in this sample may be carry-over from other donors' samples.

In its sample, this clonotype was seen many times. CDR3 protein: CASSLGLQGAHAEAFF. CDR3 nucleotides: TGTGCCAGCAGCTTAGGTCTACAGGGGGCGCACGCTGAAGCTTTCTTT. This chain joins TRBV7-2 and TRBJ1-1; TRBD1 agrees at 9 bases. The CDR3 extends over 16 amino acids. The ends lost 1 base at V and 6 bases at J; junction bases unmatched: 9. Per the germline V gene, CDR1 is SGHTA and CDR2 is FQGNSA.

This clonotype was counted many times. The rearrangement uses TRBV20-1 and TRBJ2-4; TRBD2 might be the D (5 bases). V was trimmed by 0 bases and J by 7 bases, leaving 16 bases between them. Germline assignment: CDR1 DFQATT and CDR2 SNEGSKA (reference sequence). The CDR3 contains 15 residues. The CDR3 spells CSARDLGVGRNIQYF. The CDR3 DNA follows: TGCAGTGCTAGAGATCTCGGGGTGGGTCGGAACATTCAGTACTTC.

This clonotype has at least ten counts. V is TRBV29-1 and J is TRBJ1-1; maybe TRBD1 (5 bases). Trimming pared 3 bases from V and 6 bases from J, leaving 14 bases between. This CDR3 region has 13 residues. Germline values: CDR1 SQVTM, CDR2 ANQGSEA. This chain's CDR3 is CSVDPGTSAEAFF. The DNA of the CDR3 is TGCAGCGTTGACCCGGGGACTAGCGCTGAAGCTTTCTTT. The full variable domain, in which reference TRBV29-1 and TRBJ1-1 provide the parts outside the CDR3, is SAVISQKPSRDICQRGTSLTIQCQVDSQVTMMFWYRQQPGQSLTLIATANQGSEATYESGFVIDKFPISRPNLTFSTLTVSNMSPEDSSIYLCSVDPGTSAEAFFGQGTRLTVV.

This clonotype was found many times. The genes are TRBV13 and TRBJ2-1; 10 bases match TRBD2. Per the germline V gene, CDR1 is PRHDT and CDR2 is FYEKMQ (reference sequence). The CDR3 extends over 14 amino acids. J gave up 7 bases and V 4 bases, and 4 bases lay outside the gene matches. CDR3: CASSSTSGVNEQFF. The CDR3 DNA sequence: TGTGCCAGCAGCTCCACTAGCGGGGTTAATGAGCAGTTCTTC.

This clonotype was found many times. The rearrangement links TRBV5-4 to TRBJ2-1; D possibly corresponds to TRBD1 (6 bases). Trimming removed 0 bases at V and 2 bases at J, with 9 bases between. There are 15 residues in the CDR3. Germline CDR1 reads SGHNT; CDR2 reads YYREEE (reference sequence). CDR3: CASSLDRDPYNEQFF. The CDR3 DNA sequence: TGTGCCAGCAGCTTGGACAGGGATCCCTACAATGAGCAGTTCTTC. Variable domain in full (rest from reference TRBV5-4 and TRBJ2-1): ETGVTQSPTHLIKTRGQQVTLRCSSQSGHNTVSWYQQALGQGPQFIFQYYREEENGRGNFPPRFSGLQFPNYSSELNVNALELDDSALYLCASSLDRDPYNEQFFGPGTRLTVL.

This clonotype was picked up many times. The CDR3 protein is CASSPELATEAFF. CDR3 coding DNA: TGTGCCAGCAGCCCGGAATTAGCTACTGAAGCTTTCTTT. The chain combines TRBV5-6 with TRBJ1-1; no definite D call. Germline lookup yields CDR1 SGHDT and CDR2 YYEEEE. CDR3 length: 13 residues. V dropped 4 bases and J dropped 5 bases, with 12 bases sitting between them.

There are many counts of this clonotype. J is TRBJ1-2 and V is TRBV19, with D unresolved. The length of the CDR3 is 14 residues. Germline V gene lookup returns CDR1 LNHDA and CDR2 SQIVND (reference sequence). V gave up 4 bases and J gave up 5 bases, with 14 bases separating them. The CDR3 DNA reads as TGTGCCAGTAGTAATCTGTTGTGGAGTTATGGCTACACCTTC. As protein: CASSNLLWSYGYTF.

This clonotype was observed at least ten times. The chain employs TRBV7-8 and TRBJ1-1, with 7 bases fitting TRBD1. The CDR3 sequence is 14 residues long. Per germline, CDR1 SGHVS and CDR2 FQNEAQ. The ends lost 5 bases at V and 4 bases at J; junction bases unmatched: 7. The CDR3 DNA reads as TGTGCCAGCAGCCCCCAGGGGGGGATCACTGAAGCTTTCTTT. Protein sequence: CASSPQGGITEAFF.

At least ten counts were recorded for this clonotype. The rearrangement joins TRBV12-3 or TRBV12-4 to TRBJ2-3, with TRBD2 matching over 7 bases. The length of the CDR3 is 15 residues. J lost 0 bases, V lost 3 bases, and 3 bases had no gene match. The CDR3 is CASSLRGTSTDTQYF. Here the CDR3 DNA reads TGTGCCAGCAGTTTGCGGGGGACTAGCACAGATACGCAGTATTTT.

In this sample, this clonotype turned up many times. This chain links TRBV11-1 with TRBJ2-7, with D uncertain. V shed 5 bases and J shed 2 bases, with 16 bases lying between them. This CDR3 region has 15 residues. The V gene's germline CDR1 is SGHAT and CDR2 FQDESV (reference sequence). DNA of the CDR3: TGTGCCAGCAGCGCGATCCGTTCCGGGCCCTACGAGCAGTACTTC. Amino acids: CASSAIRSGPYEQYF.

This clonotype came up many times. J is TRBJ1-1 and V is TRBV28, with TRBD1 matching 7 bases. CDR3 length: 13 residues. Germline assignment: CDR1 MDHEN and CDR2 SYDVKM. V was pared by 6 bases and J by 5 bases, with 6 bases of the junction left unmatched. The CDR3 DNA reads TGTGCCAGCAGAACCACAGGGGTTACTGAAGCTTTCTTT. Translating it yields CASRTTGVTEAFF. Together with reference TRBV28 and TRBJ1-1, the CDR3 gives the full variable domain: DVKVTQSSRYLVKRTGEKVFLECVQDMDHENMFWYRQDPGLGLRLIYFSYDVKMKEKGDIPEGYSVSREKKERFSLILESASTNQTSMYLCASRTTGVTEAFFGQGTRLTVV.

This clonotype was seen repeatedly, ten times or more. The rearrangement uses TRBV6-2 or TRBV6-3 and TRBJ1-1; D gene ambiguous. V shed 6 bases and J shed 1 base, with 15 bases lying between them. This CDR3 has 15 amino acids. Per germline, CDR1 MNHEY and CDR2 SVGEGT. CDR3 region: CASRQTEVRNTEAFF. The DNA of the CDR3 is TGTGCCAGCAGACAGACTGAGGTCAGGAACACTGAAGCTTTCTTT.

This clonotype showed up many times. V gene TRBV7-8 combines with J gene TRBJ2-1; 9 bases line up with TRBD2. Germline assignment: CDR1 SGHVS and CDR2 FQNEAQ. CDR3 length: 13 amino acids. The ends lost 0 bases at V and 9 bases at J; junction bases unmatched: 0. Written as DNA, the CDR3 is TGTGCCAGCAGCTTAGCGCGGGGGGGTGAGCAGTTCTTC. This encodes CASSLARGGEQFF. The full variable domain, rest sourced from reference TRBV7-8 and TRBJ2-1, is GAGVSQSPRYKVAKRGQDVALRCDPISGHVSLFWYQQALGQGPEFLTYFQNEAQLDKSGLPSDRFFAERPEGSVSTLKIQRTQQEDSAVYLCASSLARGGEQFFGPGTRLTVL.

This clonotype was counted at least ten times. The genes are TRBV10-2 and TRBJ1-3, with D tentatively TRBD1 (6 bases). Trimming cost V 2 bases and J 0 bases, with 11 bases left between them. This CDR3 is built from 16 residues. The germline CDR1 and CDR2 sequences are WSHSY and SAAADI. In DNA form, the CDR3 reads TGCGCCAGCAGTGAGCCTAAGGGACACTCTGGAAACACCATATATTTT. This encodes CASSEPKGHSGNTIYF.

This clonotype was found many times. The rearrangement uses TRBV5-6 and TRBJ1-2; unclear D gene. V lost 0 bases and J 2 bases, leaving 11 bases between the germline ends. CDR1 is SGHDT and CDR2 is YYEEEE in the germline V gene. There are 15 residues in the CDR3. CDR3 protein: CASSLASGPNYGYTF. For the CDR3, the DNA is TGTGCCAGCAGCTTGGCCTCCGGCCCGAACTATGGCTACACCTTC.

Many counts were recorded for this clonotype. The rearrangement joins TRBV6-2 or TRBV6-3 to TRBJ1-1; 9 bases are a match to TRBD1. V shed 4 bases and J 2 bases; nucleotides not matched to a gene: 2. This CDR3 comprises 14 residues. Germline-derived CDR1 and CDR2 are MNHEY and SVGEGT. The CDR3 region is CASSWGQGNTEAFF. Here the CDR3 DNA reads TGTGCCAGCAGTTGGGGACAGGGCAACACTGAAGCTTTCTTT.

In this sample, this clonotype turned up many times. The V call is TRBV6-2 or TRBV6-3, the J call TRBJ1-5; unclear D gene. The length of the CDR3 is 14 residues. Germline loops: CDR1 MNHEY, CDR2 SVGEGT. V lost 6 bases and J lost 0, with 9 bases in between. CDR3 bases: TGTGCCAGCAGCTCCTTCAGTAGCAATCAGCCCCAGCATTTT. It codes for CASSSFSSNQPQHF.

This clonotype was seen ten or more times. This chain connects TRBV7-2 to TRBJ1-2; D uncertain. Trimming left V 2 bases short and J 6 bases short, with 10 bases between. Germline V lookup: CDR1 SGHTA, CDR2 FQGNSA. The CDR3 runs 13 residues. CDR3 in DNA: TGTGCCAGCAGCTTAATGGTAGAAAATGGCTACACCTTC. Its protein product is CASSLMVENGYTF.

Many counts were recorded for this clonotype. CDR3 sequence: CASSLENSPLHF. CDR3 DNA: TGTGCCAGCAGCTTAGAAAATTCACCCCTCCACTTT. The chain links TRBV7-8 to TRBJ1-6; D remains ambiguous. Per germline, CDR1 SGHVS and CDR2 FQNEAQ. Trimming pared 1 base from V and 7 bases from J, leaving 2 bases between. The CDR3 runs 12 residues.

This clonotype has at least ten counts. The CDR3 protein is CSATQGGVGGGYTF. The CDR3, as DNA: TGCAGTGCTACACAGGGAGGGGTGGGGGGTGGCTACACCTTC. The chain couples TRBV20-1 to TRBJ1-2, with D perhaps matching TRBD1 (6 bases). The germline V gene has CDR1 DFQATT and CDR2 SNEGSKA (reference sequence). The V gene lost 4 bases and the J gene lost 7 bases, with 19 bases spanning the gap. The CDR3 totals 14 residues.

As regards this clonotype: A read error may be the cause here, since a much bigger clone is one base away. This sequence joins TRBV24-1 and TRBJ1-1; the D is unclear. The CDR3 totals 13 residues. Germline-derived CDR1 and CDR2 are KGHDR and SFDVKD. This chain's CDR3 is CATRDWGQSEAFF. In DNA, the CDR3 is TGTGCCACCCGTGATTGGGGTCAAAGTGAAGCTTTCTTT.

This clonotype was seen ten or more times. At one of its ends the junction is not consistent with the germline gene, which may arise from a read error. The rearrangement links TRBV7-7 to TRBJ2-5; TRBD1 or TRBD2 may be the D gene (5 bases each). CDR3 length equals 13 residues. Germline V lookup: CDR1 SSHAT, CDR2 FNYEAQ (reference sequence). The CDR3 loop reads CASSPLWGETQYF. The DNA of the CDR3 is TGTGCTAGCAGCCCTCTTTGGGGGGAGACCCAGTACTTC. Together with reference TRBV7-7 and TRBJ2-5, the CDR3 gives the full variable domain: GAGVSQSPRYKVTKRGQDVTLRCDPISSHATLYWYQQALGQGPEFLTYFNYEAQPDKSGLPSDRFSAERPEGSISTLTIQRTEQRDSAMYRCASSPLWGETQYFGPGTRLLVL.

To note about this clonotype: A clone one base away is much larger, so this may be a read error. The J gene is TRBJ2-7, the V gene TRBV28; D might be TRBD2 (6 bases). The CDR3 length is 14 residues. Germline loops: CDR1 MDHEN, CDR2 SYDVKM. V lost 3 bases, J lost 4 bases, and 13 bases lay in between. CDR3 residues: CASSFRRVIYEQYF. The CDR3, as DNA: TGTGCCAGCAGTTTTAGGAGGGTAATATACGAGCAGTACTTC.

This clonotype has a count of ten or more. CDR3 amino acids: CASSLARGNNYGYTF. As DNA, the CDR3 is TGCGCCAGCAGCTTGGCCAGGGGAAATAACTATGGCTACACCTTC. The rearrangement joins TRBV5-1 to TRBJ1-2; a possible D gene is TRBD1 (6 bases). The CDR3 has 15 residues. Trimming pared 0 bases from V and 1 base from J, leaving 10 bases between. Germline lookup yields CDR1 SGHRS and CDR2 YFSETQ.

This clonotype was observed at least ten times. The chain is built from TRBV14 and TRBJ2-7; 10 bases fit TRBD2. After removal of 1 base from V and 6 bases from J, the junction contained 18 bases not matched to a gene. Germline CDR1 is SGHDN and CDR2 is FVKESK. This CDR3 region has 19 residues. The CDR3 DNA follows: TGTGCCAGCAGCCAAGTTCGAAGATCGGTAGCGGGGGGCGATTTCGAGCAGTACTTC. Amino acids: CASSQVRRSVAGGDFEQYF.

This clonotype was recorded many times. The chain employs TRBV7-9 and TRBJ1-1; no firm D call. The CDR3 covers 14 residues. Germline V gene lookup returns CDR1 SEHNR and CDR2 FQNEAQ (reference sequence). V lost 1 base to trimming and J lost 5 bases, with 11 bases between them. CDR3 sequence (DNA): TGTGCCAGCAGCTTAGGAGGTTTAGGTACTGAAGCTTTCTTT. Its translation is CASSLGGLGTEAFF.

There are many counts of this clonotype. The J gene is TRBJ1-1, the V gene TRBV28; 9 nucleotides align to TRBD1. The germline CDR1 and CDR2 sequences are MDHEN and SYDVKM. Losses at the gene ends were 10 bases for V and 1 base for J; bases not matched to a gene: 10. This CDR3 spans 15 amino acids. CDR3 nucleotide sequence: TGTGCCACCGGTGAAACAGGGGGCGGGAACACTGAAGCTTTCTTT. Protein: CATGETGGGNTEAFF.

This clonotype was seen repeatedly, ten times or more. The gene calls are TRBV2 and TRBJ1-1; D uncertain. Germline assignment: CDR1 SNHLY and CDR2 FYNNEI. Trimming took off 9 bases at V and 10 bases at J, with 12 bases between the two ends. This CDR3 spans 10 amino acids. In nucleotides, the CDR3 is TGTGCCAGAAGGAGGGTTGGAGCTTTCTTT. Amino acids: CARRRVGAFF.

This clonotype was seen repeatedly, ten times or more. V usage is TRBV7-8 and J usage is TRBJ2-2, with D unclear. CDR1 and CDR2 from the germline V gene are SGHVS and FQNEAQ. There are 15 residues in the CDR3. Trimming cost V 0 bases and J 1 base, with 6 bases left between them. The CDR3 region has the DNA TGTGCCAGCAGCTTAGCCGTCTTGAACACCGGGGAGCTGTTTTTT. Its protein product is CASSLAVLNTGELFF.

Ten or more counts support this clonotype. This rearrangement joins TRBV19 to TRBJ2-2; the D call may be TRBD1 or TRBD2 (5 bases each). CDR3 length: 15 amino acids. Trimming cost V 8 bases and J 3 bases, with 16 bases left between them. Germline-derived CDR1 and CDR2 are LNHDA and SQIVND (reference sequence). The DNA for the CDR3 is TGTGCCAGTTTCGGGCTCGTGGGGGACACCGGGGAGCTGTTTTTT. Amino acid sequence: CASFGLVGDTGELFF.

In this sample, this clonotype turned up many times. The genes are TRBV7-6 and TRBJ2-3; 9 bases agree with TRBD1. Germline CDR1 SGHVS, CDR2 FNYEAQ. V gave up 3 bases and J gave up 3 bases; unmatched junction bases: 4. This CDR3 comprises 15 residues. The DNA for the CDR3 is TGTGCCAGCAGCTTTGGGACAGGGTTTACAGATACGCAGTATTTT. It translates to CASSFGTGFTDTQYF.

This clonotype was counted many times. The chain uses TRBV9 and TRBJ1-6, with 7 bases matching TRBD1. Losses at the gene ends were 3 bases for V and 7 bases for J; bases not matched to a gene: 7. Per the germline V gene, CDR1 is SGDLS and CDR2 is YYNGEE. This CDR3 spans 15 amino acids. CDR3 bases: TGTGCCAGCAGCGAGGGACAGCTATCAAATTCACCCCTCCACTTT. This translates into CASSEGQLSNSPLHF.